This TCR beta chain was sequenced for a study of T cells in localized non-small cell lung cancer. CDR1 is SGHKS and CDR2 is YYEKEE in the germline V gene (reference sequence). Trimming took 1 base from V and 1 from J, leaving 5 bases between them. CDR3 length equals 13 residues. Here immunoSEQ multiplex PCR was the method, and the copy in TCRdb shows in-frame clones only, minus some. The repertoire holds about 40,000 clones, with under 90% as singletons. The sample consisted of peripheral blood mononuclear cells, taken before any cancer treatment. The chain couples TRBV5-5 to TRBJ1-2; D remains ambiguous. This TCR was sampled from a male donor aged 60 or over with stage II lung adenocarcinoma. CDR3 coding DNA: TGTGCCAGCAGCTTGTCCGATAACTATGGCTACACCTTC. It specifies CASSLSDNYGYTF.